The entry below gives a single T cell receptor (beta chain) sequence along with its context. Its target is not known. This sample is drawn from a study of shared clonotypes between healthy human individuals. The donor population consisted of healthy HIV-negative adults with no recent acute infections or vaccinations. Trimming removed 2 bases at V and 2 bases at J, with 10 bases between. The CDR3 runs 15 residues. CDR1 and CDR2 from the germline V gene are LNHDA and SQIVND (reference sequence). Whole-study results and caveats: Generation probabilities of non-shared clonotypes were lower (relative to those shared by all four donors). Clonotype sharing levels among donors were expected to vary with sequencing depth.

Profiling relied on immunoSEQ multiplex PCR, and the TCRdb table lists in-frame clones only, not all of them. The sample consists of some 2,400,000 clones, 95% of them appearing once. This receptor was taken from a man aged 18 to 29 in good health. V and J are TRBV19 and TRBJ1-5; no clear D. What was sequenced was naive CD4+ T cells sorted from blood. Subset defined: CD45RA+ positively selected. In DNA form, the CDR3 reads TGTGCCAGTAGTATAATCGGGGAAGGCAATCAGCCCCAGCATTTT. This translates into CASSIIGEGNQPQHF. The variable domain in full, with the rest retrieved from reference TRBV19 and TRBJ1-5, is DGGITQSPKYLFRKEGQNVTLSCEQNLNHDAMYWYRQDPGQGLRLIYYSQIVNDFQKGDIAEGYSVSREKKESFPLTVTSAQKNPTAFYLCASSIIGEGNQPQHFGDGTRLSIL.